This T cell receptor beta chain was documented in a study of patients and donors after allogeneic stem cell transplantation (dated by TCRdb to about 2020). Preparation of the library involved RT-PCR. Data came from a NextSeq 550. TCRdb reanalyzed the raw reads on its own, using fastp at Q25 for trimming and MiXCR for clone calling, and kept in-frame beta chains. Duplicate CDR3 protein sequences are folded into a single record with the most common DNA and genes. This sample lists about 110,000 distinct CDR3 sequences; roughly 37% were detected once. The ten largest clones take up more than 25% of the sample. As regards this clonotype: Its target antigen remains unknown. No much larger clone is present one base from it, and per-base qualities are unavailable.

The receptor was derived from a human donor who was either an allogeneic HSCT recipient or a stem cell or donor lymphocyte infusion donor (not recorded which). It is not recorded whose cells these are; they may come from a transplant donor. The sequenced material came from blood, either unsorted or a sorted T cell fraction (not recorded which).

The nucleotide sequence reads as follows: TGTGCCACCAGTGACACCCAGGGGGAAAGCTATGGCTACACCTTC. Translated, it gives CATSDTQGESYGYTF. The rearrangement joined TRBV24-1 to TRBJ1-2; 7 junctional bases match TRBD1. Trimmed from V: 4 bases; trimmed from J: 4 bases; junction bases lacking a gene match: 8. Per the germline V gene, KGHDR is the CDR1 and SFDVKD is the CDR2. The CDR3 covers 15 residues, taking in both the cysteine and the phenylalanine. Kept here is only the CDR3 DNA, which spans 45 bases and is read in frame from base 1.